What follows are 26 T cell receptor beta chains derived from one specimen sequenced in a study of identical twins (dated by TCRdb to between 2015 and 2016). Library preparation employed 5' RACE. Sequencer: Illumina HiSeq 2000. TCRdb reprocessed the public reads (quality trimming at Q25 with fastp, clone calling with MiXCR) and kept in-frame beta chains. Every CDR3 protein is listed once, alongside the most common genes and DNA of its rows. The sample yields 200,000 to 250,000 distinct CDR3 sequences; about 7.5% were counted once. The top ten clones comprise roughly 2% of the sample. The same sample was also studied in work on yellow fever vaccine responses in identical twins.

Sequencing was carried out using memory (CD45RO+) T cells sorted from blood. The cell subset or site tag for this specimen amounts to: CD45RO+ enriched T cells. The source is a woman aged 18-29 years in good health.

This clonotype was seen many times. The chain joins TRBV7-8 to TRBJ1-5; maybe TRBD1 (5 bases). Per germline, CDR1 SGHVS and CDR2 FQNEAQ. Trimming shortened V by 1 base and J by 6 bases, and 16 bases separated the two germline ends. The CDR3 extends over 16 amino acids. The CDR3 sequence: CASSLGSVQGGQPQHF. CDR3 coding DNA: TGTGCCAGCAGCTTAGGTAGTGTCCAGGGAGGTCAGCCCCAGCATTTT.

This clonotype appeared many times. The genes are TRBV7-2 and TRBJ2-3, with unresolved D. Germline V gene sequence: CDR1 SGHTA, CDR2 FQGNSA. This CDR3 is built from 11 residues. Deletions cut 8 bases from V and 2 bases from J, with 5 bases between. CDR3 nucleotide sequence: TGTGCCAGCGCGGCCACAGATACGCAGTATTTT. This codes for CASAATDTQYF.

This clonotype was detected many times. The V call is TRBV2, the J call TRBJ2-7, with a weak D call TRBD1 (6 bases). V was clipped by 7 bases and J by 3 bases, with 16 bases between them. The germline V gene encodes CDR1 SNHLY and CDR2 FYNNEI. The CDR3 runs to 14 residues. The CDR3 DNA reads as TGTGCCAGCAAATCGGACAGAGTCCGCTACGAGCAGTACTTC. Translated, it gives CASKSDRVRYEQYF.

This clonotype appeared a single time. The CDR3 region is CASILSGGFLNEQFF. CDR3 nucleotide sequence: TGTGCCAGCATTCTTAGCGGGGGATTTTTAAATGAGCAGTTCTTC. This chain connects TRBV28 to TRBJ2-1; 9 positions match TRBD2. The CDR3 sequence is 15 residues long. V shed 7 bases and J 7 bases; nucleotides not matched to a gene: 11. CDR1 is MDHEN, CDR2 SYDVKM, per germline. Using reference TRBV28 and TRBJ2-1 for the parts outside the CDR3, the full variable domain is DVKVTQSSRYLVKRTGEKVFLECVQDMDHENMFWYRQDPGLGLRLIYFSYDVKMKEKGDIPEGYSVSREKKERFSLILESASTNQTSMYLCASILSGGFLNEQFFGPGTRLTVL.

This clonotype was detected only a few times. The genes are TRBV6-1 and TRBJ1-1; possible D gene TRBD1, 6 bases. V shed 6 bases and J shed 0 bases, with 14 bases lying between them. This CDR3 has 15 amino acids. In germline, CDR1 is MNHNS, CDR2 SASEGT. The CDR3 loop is CASRQGQLVNTEAFF. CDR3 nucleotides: TGTGCCAGCAGACAAGGACAGCTGGTGAACACTGAAGCTTTCTTT.

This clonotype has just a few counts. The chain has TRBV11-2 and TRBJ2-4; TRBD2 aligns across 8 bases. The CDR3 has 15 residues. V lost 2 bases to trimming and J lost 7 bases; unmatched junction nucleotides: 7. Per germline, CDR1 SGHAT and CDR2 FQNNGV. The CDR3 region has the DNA TGTGCCAGCAGCTTAAACGGGAGGGCCGGCAACATTCAGTACTTC. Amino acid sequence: CASSLNGRAGNIQYF.

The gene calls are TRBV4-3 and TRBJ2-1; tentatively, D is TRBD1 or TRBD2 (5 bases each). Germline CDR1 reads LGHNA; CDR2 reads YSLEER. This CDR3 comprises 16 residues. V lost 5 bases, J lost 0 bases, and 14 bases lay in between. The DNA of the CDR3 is TGCGCCAGCAGCTCCCTGCCGGGGCTCTCCTACAATGAGCAGTTCTTC. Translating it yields CASSSLPGLSYNEQFF.

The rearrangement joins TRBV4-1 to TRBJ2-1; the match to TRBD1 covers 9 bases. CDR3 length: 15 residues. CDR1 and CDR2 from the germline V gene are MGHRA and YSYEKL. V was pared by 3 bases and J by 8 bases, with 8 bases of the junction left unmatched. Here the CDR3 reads CASSHLGQGKDEQFF. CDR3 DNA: TGCGCCAGCAGCCATTTGGGACAGGGAAAAGATGAGCAGTTCTTC.

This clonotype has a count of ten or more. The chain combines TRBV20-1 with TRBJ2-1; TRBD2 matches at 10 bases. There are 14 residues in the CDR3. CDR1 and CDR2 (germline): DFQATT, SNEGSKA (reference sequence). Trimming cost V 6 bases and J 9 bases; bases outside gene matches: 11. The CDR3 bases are TGCAGTGCCCCAGTGTTAGCGGGAGGTGGTGAGCAGTTCTTC. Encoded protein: CSAPVLAGGGEQFF.

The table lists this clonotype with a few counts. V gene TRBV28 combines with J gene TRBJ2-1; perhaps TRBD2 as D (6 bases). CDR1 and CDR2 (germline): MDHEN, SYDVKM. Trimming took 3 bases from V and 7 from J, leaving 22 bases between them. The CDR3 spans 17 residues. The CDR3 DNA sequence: TGTGCCAGCAGTTTTTCCCCTCGACTAGGGAAAGCGAATGAGCAGTTCTTC. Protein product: CASSFSPRLGKANEQFF.

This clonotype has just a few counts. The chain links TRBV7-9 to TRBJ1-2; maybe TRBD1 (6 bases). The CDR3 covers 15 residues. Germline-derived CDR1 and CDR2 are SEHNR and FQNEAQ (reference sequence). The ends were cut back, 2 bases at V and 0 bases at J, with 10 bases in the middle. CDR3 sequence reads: CASSLIGQPNYGYTF. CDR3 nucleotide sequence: TGTGCCAGCAGCTTAATCGGACAGCCTAACTATGGCTACACCTTC.

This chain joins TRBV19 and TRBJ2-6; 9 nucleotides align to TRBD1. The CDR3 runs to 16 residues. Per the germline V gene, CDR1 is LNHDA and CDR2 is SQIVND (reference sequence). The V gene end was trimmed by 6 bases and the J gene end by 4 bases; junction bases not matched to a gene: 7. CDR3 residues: CASSPTGGGGANVLTF. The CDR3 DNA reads TGTGCCAGTAGCCCTACAGGGGGCGGGGGGGCCAACGTCCTGACTTTC.

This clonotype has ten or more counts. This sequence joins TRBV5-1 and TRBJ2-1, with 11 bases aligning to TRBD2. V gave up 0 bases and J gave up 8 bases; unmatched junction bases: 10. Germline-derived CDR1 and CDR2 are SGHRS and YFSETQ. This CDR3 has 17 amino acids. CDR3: CASSLDVSGRALYEQFF. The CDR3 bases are TGCGCCAGCAGCTTGGATGTTAGCGGGAGGGCCTTATATGAGCAGTTCTTC.

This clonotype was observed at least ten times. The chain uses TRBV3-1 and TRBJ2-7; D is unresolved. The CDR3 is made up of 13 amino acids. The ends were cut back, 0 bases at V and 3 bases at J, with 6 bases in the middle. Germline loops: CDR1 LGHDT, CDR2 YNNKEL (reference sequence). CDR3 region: CASSQDRNYEQYF. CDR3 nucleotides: TGTGCCAGCAGCCAAGATAGGAACTACGAGCAGTACTTC.

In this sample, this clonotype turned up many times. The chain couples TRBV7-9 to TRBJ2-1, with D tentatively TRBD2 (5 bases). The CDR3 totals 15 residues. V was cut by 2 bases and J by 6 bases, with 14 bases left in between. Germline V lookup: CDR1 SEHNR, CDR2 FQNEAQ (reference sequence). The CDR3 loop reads CASSLWRRGLNEQFF. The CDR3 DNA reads TGTGCCAGCAGCTTATGGAGGAGAGGGCTCAATGAGCAGTTCTTC.

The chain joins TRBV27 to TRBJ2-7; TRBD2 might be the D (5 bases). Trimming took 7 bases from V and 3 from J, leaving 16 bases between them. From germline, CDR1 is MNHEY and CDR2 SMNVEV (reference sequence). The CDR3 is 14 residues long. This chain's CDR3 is CASTSGLANYEQYF. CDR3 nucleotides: TGTGCCAGCACCTCAGGACTTGCCAACTACGAGCAGTACTTC.

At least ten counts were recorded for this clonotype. CDR3 residues: CASSGTASNTGELFF. CDR3 sequence (DNA): TGTGCCAGCAGTGGGACGGCCTCGAACACCGGGGAGCTGTTTTTT. The chain couples TRBV6-4 to TRBJ2-2; D remains ambiguous. Trimming stripped 4 bases from V and 0 bases from J, with 9 bases between. Germline CDR1 and CDR2: MRHNA and SNTAGT. There are 15 residues in the CDR3.

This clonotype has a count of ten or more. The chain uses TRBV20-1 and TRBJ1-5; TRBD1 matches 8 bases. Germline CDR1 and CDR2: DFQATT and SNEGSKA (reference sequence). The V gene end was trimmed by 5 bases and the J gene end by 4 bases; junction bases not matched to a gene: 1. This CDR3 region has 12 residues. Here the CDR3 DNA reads TGCAGTGCTGGACAGGGAAATCAGCCCCAGCATTTT. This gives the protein CSAGQGNQPQHF.

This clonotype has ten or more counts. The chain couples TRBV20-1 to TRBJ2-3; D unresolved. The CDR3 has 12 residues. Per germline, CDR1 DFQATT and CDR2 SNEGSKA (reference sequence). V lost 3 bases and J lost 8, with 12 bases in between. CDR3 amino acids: CSASTPVGTQYF. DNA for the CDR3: TGCAGTGCTAGCACTCCCGTGGGTACGCAGTATTTT.

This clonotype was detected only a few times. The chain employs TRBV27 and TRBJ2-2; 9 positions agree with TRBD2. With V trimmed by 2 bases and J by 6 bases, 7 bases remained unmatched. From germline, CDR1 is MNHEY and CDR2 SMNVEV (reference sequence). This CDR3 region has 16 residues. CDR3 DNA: TGTGCCAGCAGTTTAGTTAAGACTAGCGGCCCCGGGGAGCTGTTTTTT. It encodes CASSLVKTSGPGELFF.

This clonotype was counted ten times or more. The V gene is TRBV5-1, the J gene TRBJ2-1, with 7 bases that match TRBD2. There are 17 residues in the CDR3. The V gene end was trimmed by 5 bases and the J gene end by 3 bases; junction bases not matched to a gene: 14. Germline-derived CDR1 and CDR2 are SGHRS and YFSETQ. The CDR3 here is CASRMGGAGTNYNEQFF. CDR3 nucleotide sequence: TGCGCCAGCAGGATGGGAGGGGCCGGGACTAACTACAATGAGCAGTTCTTC.

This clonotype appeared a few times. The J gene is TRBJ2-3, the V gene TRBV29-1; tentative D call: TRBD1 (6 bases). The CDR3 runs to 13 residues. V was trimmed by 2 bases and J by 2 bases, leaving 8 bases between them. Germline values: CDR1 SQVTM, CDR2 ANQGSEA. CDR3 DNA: TGCAGCGTTGAAAACAGGGTCACAGATACGCAGTATTTT. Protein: CSVENRVTDTQYF.

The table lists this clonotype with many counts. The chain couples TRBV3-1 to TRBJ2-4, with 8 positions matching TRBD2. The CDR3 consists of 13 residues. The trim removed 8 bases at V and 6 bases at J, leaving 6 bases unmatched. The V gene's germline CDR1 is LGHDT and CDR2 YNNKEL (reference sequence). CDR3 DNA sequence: TGTGCCAGCGGGGCCGGGGGGGCAAACATTCAGTACTTC. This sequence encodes CASGAGGANIQYF.

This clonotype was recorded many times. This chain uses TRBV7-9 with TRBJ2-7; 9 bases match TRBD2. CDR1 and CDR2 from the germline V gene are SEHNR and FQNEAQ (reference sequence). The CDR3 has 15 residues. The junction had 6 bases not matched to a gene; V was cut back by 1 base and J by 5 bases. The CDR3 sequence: CASSLVGLAGNEQYF. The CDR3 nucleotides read TGTGCCAGCAGCTTAGTAGGCCTAGCGGGAAACGAGCAGTACTTC.

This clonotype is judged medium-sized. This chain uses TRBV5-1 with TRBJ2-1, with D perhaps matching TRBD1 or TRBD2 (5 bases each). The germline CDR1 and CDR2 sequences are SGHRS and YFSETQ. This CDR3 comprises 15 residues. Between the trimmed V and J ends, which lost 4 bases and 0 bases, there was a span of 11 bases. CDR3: CASSRDVVSYNEQFF. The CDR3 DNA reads TGCGCCAGCAGCCGGGACGTTGTCTCCTACAATGAGCAGTTCTTC.

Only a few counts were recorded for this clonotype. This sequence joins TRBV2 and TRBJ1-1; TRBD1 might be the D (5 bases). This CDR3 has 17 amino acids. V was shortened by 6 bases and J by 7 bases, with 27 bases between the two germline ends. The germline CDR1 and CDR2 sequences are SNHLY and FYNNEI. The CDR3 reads CASSPRRVGGSDDEAFF. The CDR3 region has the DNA TGTGCCAGCAGCCCAAGAAGGGTGGGGGGAAGTGATGATGAAGCTTTCTTT.